The T cell receptor beta chain under discussion was sequenced for a study of shared clonotypes between healthy human individuals. Deep-level assay runs were performed. Genomic DNA belonging to each subset was distributed in equal measure over several immunoSEQ plates. Scientists sequenced DNA from unsorted PBMC on ten immunoSEQ deep assay plates. Some clones are missing from TCRdb's copy, which holds only in-frame ones; the method was immunoSEQ multiplex PCR. This sample carries roughly 510,000 clones, over 60% of them seen once, and the ten largest clones take around 13%. V dropped 1 base and J dropped 4 bases, with 11 bases sitting between them. Germline values: CDR1 ENHRY, CDR2 SYGVKD. CDR3 length: 15 residues.

This sequence was found in a woman aged 40 to 50 in good health. Some clones in this sample may be carry-over from other donors' samples. Sequenced: PBMCs. The V call is TRBV10-3, the J call TRBJ1-5; no reliable D call. The chain's CDR3 is CAISELFGRNQPQHF. Written as DNA, the CDR3 is TGTGCCATCAGTGAGTTATTTGGGCGGAATCAGCCCCAGCATTTT.